One sample yielded the 19 T cell receptor beta chains listed below, sequenced in a study of vaccination effects on CD4 cells after COVID-19. Investigators separated out CD4+ T cells once around eleven days of culture had passed. This person's SARS-CoV-2 infection, confirmed by PCR, occurred between March and December 2020. Subjects were given two BNT162b2 or mRNA-1273 vaccine doses. These TCRs are of unknown antigen specificity. The assay was immunoSEQ multiplex PCR, and TCRdb's table has in-frame clones only and misses some. The table shows 40,000 to 55,000 clones, with around 76% occurring only once. The starting material was CD4+ T cells from PBMCs cultured without peptide, obtained after COVID-19 vaccination. Receptors originate from a human donor who had a prior SARS-CoV-2 infection.

The chain combines TRBV5-1 with TRBJ2-7, with TRBD2 matching 7 bases. The CDR3 has 15 residues. The junction had 9 bases not matched to a gene; V was cut back by 0 bases and J by 6 bases. Germline V CDR1 and CDR2: SGHRS, YFSETQ. CDR3 region: CASSLGEGRGSEQYF. The CDR3 nucleotides read TGCGCCAGCAGCTTGGGGGAGGGGAGGGGTTCCGAGCAGTACTTC.

The chain carries TRBV6-5 and TRBJ2-1, with no clear D. Germline loops: CDR1 MNHEY, CDR2 SVGAGI. CDR3 size: 13 residues. Trimming took off 7 bases at V and 6 bases at J, with 13 bases between the two ends. CDR3 coding DNA: TGTGCCAGCACTGGCCCGGTAGGCAATGAGCAGTTCTTC. Residues: CASTGPVGNEQFF.

This clone was picked up a small number of times. The chain employs TRBV5-4 and TRBJ2-7; 7 bases are a match to TRBD2. Unmatched junction bases numbered 6, after V lost 1 base and J lost 2 bases. This CDR3 has 15 amino acids. Germline V CDR1 and CDR2: SGHNT, YYREEE (reference sequence). The CDR3 loop reads CASSLNPSGTYEQYF. Written as DNA, the CDR3 is TGTGCCAGCAGCTTGAATCCTAGCGGTACCTACGAGCAGTACTTC.

This clone was counted a single time. The rearrangement links TRBV2 to TRBJ1-2; TRBD1 matches 9 bases. Germline V gene lookup returns CDR1 SNHLY and CDR2 FYNNEI. The CDR3 spans 13 residues. The V segment lost 6 bases and the J segment 5 bases; nucleotides outside the gene matches: 4. The CDR3 protein is CASRDRGPYGYTF. In nucleotides, the CDR3 is TGTGCCAGCAGGGACAGGGGACCATATGGCTACACCTTC.

The sample holds one count of this clone. The chain couples TRBV5-4 to TRBJ2-5; D perhaps matches TRBD2 (5 bases). Germline loops: CDR1 SGHNT, CDR2 YYREEE (reference sequence). V lost 2 bases, J lost 5 bases, and 13 bases lay in between. There are 14 residues in the CDR3. Here the CDR3 DNA reads TGTGCCAGCAGCTTAGAGGGCATTGGGGAGACCCAGTACTTC. It codes for CASSLEGIGETQYF.

The J gene is TRBJ1-6, the V gene TRBV5-1, with TRBD1 matching 7 bases. Germline CDR1 SGHRS, CDR2 YFSETQ. This CDR3 spans 16 amino acids. J gave up 10 bases and V 3 bases, and 13 bases lay outside the gene matches. CDR3 coding DNA: TGCGCCAGCAGCTCAACCGGGACAGCCGTCAAATCACCCCTCCACTTT. Translation gives CASSSTGTAVKSPLHF. The variable domain in full, completed from reference TRBV5-1 and TRBJ1-6, reads KAGVTQTPRYLIKTRGQQVTLSCSPISGHRSVSWYQQTPGQGLQFLFEYFSETQRNKGNFPGRFSGRQFSNSRSEMNVSTLELGDSALYLCASSSTGTAVKSPLHFGNGTRLTVT.

The J gene is TRBJ2-1, the V gene TRBV11-3; 11 bases align to TRBD1. This CDR3 comprises 15 residues. CDR1 is SGHNT, CDR2 YENEEA, per germline. The J segment lost 8 bases and the V segment lost 9 bases, leaving 12 bases of the junction unmatched. As DNA, the CDR3 is TGTGCCAGTACCCCGGGGACAGGGGGGGTGGATGAGCAGTTCTTC. Protein: CASTPGTGGVDEQFF.

The chain combines TRBV6-6 with TRBJ2-3, with no clear D. Germline CDR1 MNHNY, CDR2 SVGAGI (reference sequence). The CDR3 has 15 residues. V was trimmed by 2 bases and J by 1 base, leaving 10 bases between them. The CDR3 DNA reads as TGTGCCAGCAGTTACAGGCCAGCTGGCACAGATACGCAGTATTTT. The encoded protein is CASSYRPAGTDTQYF.

The V and J genes are TRBV27 and TRBJ2-7; 9 nucleotides agree with TRBD1. This CDR3 has 15 amino acids. V was pared by 7 bases and J by 6 bases, with 13 bases of the junction left unmatched. Per the germline V gene, CDR1 is MNHEY and CDR2 is SMNVEV (reference sequence). DNA for the CDR3: TGTGCCAGCAAGTATTGGGACAGGGCCGAGGGCGAGCAGTACTTC. The encoded protein is CASKYWDRAEGEQYF.

The rearrangement joins TRBV24-1 to TRBJ2-1; no firm D call. V lost 1 base to trimming and J lost 7 bases, with 13 bases between them. CDR1 KGHDR and CDR2 SFDVKD come from the germline V gene. This CDR3 spans 15 amino acids. Here the CDR3 DNA reads TGTGCCACCAGTGATTTTGCCAGGAGAGAGAATGAGCAGTTCTTC. Translation: CATSDFARRENEQFF.

CDR3 coding DNA: TGTGCCAGCAGCCCAGCGGGGGGGCGAGAGACCCAGTACTTC. This sequence encodes CASSPAGGRETQYF. This chain joins TRBV28 and TRBJ2-5; 10 bases match TRBD2. Germline V gene data show CDR1 as MDHEN and CDR2 as SYDVKM. Losses at the gene ends were 6 bases for V and 4 bases for J; bases not matched to a gene: 5. This CDR3 region has 14 residues.

The V and J genes are TRBV5-4 and TRBJ1-4, with 9 bases that match TRBD1. This CDR3 spans 14 amino acids. Per the germline V gene, CDR1 is SGHNT and CDR2 is YYREEE (reference sequence). Trimming took 7 bases from V and 8 from J; bases not matched to a gene: 9. This chain's CDR3 is CASGETGGKEKLFF. CDR3 bases: TGTGCCAGCGGCGAGACAGGGGGAAAGGAAAAACTGTTTTTT. The full variable domain, completed using reference TRBV5-4 and TRBJ1-4, is ETGVTQSPTHLIKTRGQQVTLRCSSQSGHNTVSWYQQALGQGPQFIFQYYREEENGRGNFPPRFSGLQFPNYSSELNVNALELDDSALYLCASGETGGKEKLFFGSGTQLSVL.

The V and J genes are TRBV6-2 or TRBV6-3 and TRBJ2-5, with 9 bases lining up with TRBD2. The J segment lost 7 bases and the V segment lost 0 bases, leaving 9 bases of the junction unmatched. The germline gives CDR1 MNHEY, CDR2 SVGEGT. This CDR3 has 16 residues. The CDR3 DNA reads as TGTGCCAGCAGTTACTCCACTAGCGGGTACCGGGGGACCCAGTACTTC. It codes for CASSYSTSGYRGTQYF.

The chain recombines TRBV11-3 with TRBJ2-3; 10 nucleotides match TRBD2. The CDR3 runs to 16 residues. Germline V lookup: CDR1 SGHNT, CDR2 YENEEA. Unmatched junction bases numbered 12, after V lost 5 bases and J lost 7 bases. This chain's CDR3 is CASSPTSAGGAYTQYF. The CDR3, as DNA: TGTGCCAGCAGCCCCACCTCAGCGGGAGGGGCATATACGCAGTATTTT.

The V and J genes are TRBV7-9 and TRBJ1-6; 8 bases match TRBD1. CDR3 length equals 13 residues. V lost 4 bases and J lost 11; bases outside the gene matches: 4. Germline lookup yields CDR1 SEHNR and CDR2 FQNEAQ (reference sequence). CDR3 in amino acids: CASSSTGEAPLHF. The CDR3 DNA sequence: TGTGCCAGCAGCTCGACAGGGGAGGCACCCCTCCACTTT.

J is TRBJ2-5 and V is TRBV6-5, with 9 bases fitting TRBD1. V lost 6 bases to trimming and J lost 5 bases; unmatched junction nucleotides: 7. The CDR3 is 14 amino acids. Germline assignment: CDR1 MNHEY and CDR2 SVGAGI. CDR3 DNA sequence: TGTGCCAGCAGGACAGGGGGTAGAGGGGAGACCCAGTACTTC. As protein: CASRTGGRGETQYF.

V is TRBV5-1 and J is TRBJ2-5; D is unclear. Germline V gene lookup returns CDR1 SGHRS and CDR2 YFSETQ. V was trimmed by 0 bases and J by 2 bases, leaving 11 bases between them. This CDR3 has 15 amino acids. The CDR3 region is CASSLGILLQETQYF. The CDR3 bases are TGCGCCAGCAGCTTGGGGATACTACTGCAAGAGACCCAGTACTTC.

V gene TRBV5-1 combines with J gene TRBJ2-5, with D unclear. The germline CDR1 and CDR2 sequences are SGHRS and YFSETQ. The CDR3 is made up of 14 amino acids. Deletions cut 0 bases from V and 5 bases from J, with 11 bases between. The CDR3 DNA reads TGCGCCAGCAGCTTGGTACCAGAAGGGGAGACCCAGTACTTC. This codes for CASSLVPEGETQYF.

This chain links TRBV28 with TRBJ2-3; D gene ambiguous. The CDR3 loop spans 14 amino acids. Germline loops: CDR1 MDHEN, CDR2 SYDVKM. V was trimmed by 4 bases and J by 3 bases, leaving 11 bases between them. The CDR3 is CASSYHLGTDTQYF. CDR3 DNA sequence: TGTGCCAGCAGTTACCACCTAGGGACAGATACGCAGTATTTT.